The text below deals with one T cell receptor (beta chain). Its antigen remains unidentified. The input lacks base qualities; no much larger clone sits a single base away. The data originate from a study of shared clonotypes between healthy human individuals (dated by TCRdb to 2018 to 2021). General notes on the study: Three men and a couple of women, aged 18 to 49 years, made up the cohort. To increase sequencing depth and limit assay-specific biases, TCR repertoire library preparation and sequencing were carried out by different laboratories using diverse techniques. Per donor, leukapheresis produced somewhere between about 0.8 and 9.5 billion PBMCs. To estimate repertoire size and how much clonotype sharing occurs between individuals, the study deeply sequenced the blood TCR repertoires of several healthy adults. General conclusions and limits of the study: Pairwise subsampling led to the expectation that sequencing depth would affect the degree of clonotype sharing among donors. Because the study included only a small number of donors, the genetic and exposure-history diversity represented was limited. Only blood was sampled, and tissue TCR repertoires likely differ from those in blood.

The donors were healthy, HIV-negative adults with no recently reported acute infections or vaccinations. Only Caucasian adults living in Nashville, Tennessee, USA were represented among the donors. For unsorted samples, approximately 81 million PBMCs were counted, and genomic DNA was extracted using the QIAamp DNA Blood Mini kit. Blood was obtained by leukapheresis, after which PBMCs were separated by Ficoll-Histopaque density gradient centrifugation and cryopreserved in liquid nitrogen vapor phase. The CDR3 starts with the cysteine, ends with the phenylalanine, and has 14 residues. The retained sequence is limited to the CDR3, 42 bases, with the frame set at the first base. CDR1 and CDR2 are read off the germline V gene as MGHRA and YSYEKL. The V end loses 1 base and the J end loses 4 bases, and a stretch of 10 bases separates them. Using the deep immunoSEQ assay, multiplex PCR amplified TCR CDR3 regions from genomic DNA. Extracted genomic DNA from each cell subset was spread evenly across all wells of several immunoSEQ 96-well plates, with each plate serving as a replicate. For unsorted PBMC, each replicate PCR was loaded with 300 ng genomic DNA, equivalent to roughly 31,000 T cell genomes. Genomic DNA from unsorted PBMC was sequenced over ten immunoSEQ deep assay plates. Purified libraries were quantified with a Qubit 3.0 fluorometer, sized on a Bioanalyzer 2100, and re-quantified with the KAPA Library Quantification kit. Every immunoSEQ 96-well plate was sequenced on a dedicated single-read 150-cycle Illumina NextSeq 550 flow cell. The study's processing was this. Because only junctional sequences without quality scores were contained in the immunoSEQ output, filtering matching that applied to full-length reads could not be performed. To assign V/J genes and CDR3, sequences were annotated using PyIR, a Python wrapper for IgBLAST v1.9, with IMGT germline references. Reads were removed for weak V/J assignments (E-value above 1e-6), missing CDR3, stop codons, out-of-frame junctions, or ambiguous translated residues. V3J clonotypes were defined as sequences sharing an identical inferred V gene, J gene, and CDR3 amino acid sequence. Percentage overlap between repertoires was calculated by dividing the number of shared unique clonotypes by the size of the smaller repertoire. Three approaches were used to assess repertoire richness: RTK rarefaction, the Chao1 estimator, and Recon v2.1 estimates of unobserved clonotypes. TCRdb's version of the immuneACCESS table is confined to in-frame rearrangements and falls short of the full clone set. An unresolved V gene accounts for under half of the shortfall where checked; the remainder is of unknown origin. V, J and clone size were drawn from that table, and D and trimming were deduced from the DNA. The sample has about half a million clones on record, about 85% of them singletons. Of the sample, approximately 12% is held by the ten largest clones.

This chain is built from TRBV4-1 and TRBJ2-5; too little of a D gene remains to name it. Input material: PBMCs. This clonotype originated in a woman in her thirties or forties in good health. Some clones in this sample may be carry-over from other donors' samples. The bases are TGCGCCAGCAGCCAAGGAACTCGAACAGAGACCCAGTACTTC. It translates to CASSQGTRTETQYF.